This T cell receptor (beta chain) emerged from a study of cytomegalovirus exposure and HLA in healthy donors. General study findings and limits: Cytomegalovirus-associated TCR beta chains were listed, numbering roughly 150. For most TCR beta V segments, an earlier analysis put the productive rate at about 90% or about 30% of the time. Both high specificity and high sensitivity reportedly marked the classifier's diagnosis of cytomegalovirus status. A later analysis by the authors found several of the most significant clusters apparently linked to common viral pathogens.

Remarks on this clone: Its antigen remains unidentified.

This CDR3 has 15 residues. After removal of 7 bases from V and 8 bases from J, the junction contained 13 bases not matched to a gene. Germline CDR1 and CDR2: LNHDA and SQIVND (reference sequence). This PCR relied on a set of 60 Vbeta primers and 13 Jbeta primers. Assay used: immunoSEQ multiplex PCR; TCRdb lists only in-frame clones, some missing. Among some 140,000 clones listed, around 77% were seen once. The chain uses TRBV19 and TRBJ2-1; TRBD2 aligns across 8 bases. The sequence derives from a woman aged 55-70 years in good health and CMV-seronegative. The specimen sequenced was PBMCs. The CDR3 region has the DNA TGTGCCAGTACCCATCCGGGGCGGCGGGGGGATGAGCAGTTCTTC. Its protein is CASTHPGRRGDEQFF.